The clone carrying this T cell receptor (beta chain) was recorded at least ten times. Its specificity is not known. This sample was taken from a study of breast tumors, draining lymph nodes, adjacent tissues. General study results and limits: Tumor T cell lymph node origin was a supported hypothesis, not proven. Tumors had less TCR diversity than lymph nodes, more than nontumor tissue.

Axillary draining lymph nodes of breast cancer patients supplied the node samples. Between the trimmed V and J ends, which lost 6 bases and 2 bases, there was a span of 12 bases. The CDR3 contains 13 residues. Germline-derived CDR1 and CDR2 are SGHRS and YFSETQ. Using its own MiXCR run on the multiplex PCR reads, TCRdb lists one record per CDR3 protein. This sample has roughly 220,000 distinct CDR3 sequences, with approximately 36% found just once. This receptor was identified in a female donor with breast cancer. Some clones in this sample may be carry-over from other donors' samples. The sample taken for sequencing was axillary lymph node tissue. The chain joins TRBV5-1 to TRBJ2-7, with D possibly being TRBD2 (6 bases). CDR3 amino acids: CASKPSEAYEQYF. As DNA, the CDR3 is TGCGCCAGCAAGCCTAGCGAGGCCTACGAGCAGTACTTC. The variable domain in full, with the rest retrieved from reference TRBV5-1 and TRBJ2-7, is KAGVTQTPRYLIKTRGQQVTLSCSPISGHRSVSWYQQTPGQGLQFLFEYFSETQRNKGNFPGRFSGRQFSNSRSEMNVSTLELGDSALYLCASKPSEAYEQYFGPGTRLTVT.